Listed below are T cell receptor beta chains from one sample, sequenced in a study of shared clonotypes between healthy human individuals. TCRdb's table, derived via immunoSEQ multiplex PCR, lists solely in-frame clones and lacks some. The sample lists 2.3 million or so clones, over 90% occurring once. Sequenced input: naive CD4+ T cells from PBMCs. The source of these receptors is a man younger than 35 in good health. Some clones in this sample may be carry-over from other donors' samples. Each CDR3 is given with its conserved first and last residue. The order of the fields is V gene, J gene, clone size, D gene, CDR3 DNA, CDR3 protein. A D gene is named only where the DNA matches it firmly. For some rows the clone size is stated as once, few or many, or as a class when expanded; others skip it.

v_gene: TRBV7-2; j_gene: TRBJ2-1; abundance: NA; d_gene: NA; CDR3nt: TGTGCCAGCAGCTTTTCGGCTTTCCAGCAGTTCTTC; CDR3aa: CASSFSAFQQFF
v_gene: TRBV5-4; j_gene: TRBJ2-7; abundance: NA; d_gene: TRBD1; CDR3nt: TGTGCCAGCAGCATAGGGACAGGGGCAACCTACGAGCAGTACTTC; CDR3aa: CASSIGTGATYEQYF
v_gene: TRBV28; j_gene: TRBJ1-3; abundance: NA; d_gene: NA; CDR3nt: TGTGCCAGCAGTCCTCGCAGGGTAGGAAACACCATATATTTT; CDR3aa: CASSPRRVGNTIYF
v_gene: TRBV7-8; j_gene: TRBJ1-5; abundance: few; d_gene: NA; CDR3nt: TGTGCCAGCAGCCGAGGGGGGGGGAATCAGCCCCAGCATTTT; CDR3aa: CASSRGGGNQPQHF
v_gene: TRBV11-2; j_gene: TRBJ2-1; abundance: once; d_gene: TRBD2; CDR3nt: TGTGCCAGCAGCTTACTAGCGGGGGTAGTAAATGAGCAGTTCTTC; CDR3aa: CASSLLAGVVNEQFF
v_gene: TRBV6-5; j_gene: TRBJ2-7; abundance: NA; d_gene: NA; CDR3nt: TGTGCCAGCAGAACCACAGGGATCTCCTACGAGCAGTACTTC; CDR3aa: CASRTTGISYEQYF
v_gene: TRBV28; j_gene: TRBJ2-1; abundance: NA; d_gene: TRBD2; CDR3nt: TGTGCCAGCAGCCTAGCGGGGTCCTCCTACAATGAGCAGTTCTTC; CDR3aa: CASSLAGSSYNEQFF
v_gene: TRBV19; j_gene: TRBJ2-1; abundance: NA; d_gene: NA; CDR3nt: TGTGCCAGTAGATTCGTTGCGGAGAGCTCCTACAATGAGCAGTTCTTC; CDR3aa: CASRFVAESSYNEQFF
v_gene: TRBV11-2; j_gene: TRBJ2-3; abundance: NA; d_gene: TRBD2; CDR3nt: TGTGCCAGCAGCTCCCGACTAGCGGGAGGGCCGGTCGCAGATACGCAGTATTTT; CDR3aa: CASSSRLAGGPVADTQYF
v_gene: TRBV14; j_gene: TRBJ1-5; abundance: NA; d_gene: NA; CDR3nt: TGTGCCAGCAGCCAAGACTCTCAGCCCCAGCATTTT; CDR3aa: CASSQDSQPQHF
v_gene: TRBV30; j_gene: TRBJ2-5; abundance: NA; d_gene: NA; CDR3nt: TGTGCCTGGAGTGCGCAGGGGCCGACCCAGTACTTC; CDR3aa: CAWSAQGPTQYF
v_gene: TRBV19; j_gene: TRBJ2-2; abundance: few; d_gene: NA; CDR3nt: TGTGCCAGTAGTATCCCCCCCGGGGAGCTGTTTTTT; CDR3aa: CASSIPPGELFF
v_gene: TRBV19; j_gene: TRBJ1-5; abundance: NA; d_gene: TRBD1; CDR3nt: TGTGCCAGTACCCCAGGGGGCGCAGGCAATCAGCCCCAGCATTTT; CDR3aa: CASTPGGAGNQPQHF
v_gene: TRBV18; j_gene: TRBJ1-1; abundance: NA; d_gene: NA; CDR3nt: TGTGCCAGCTCACCACAGGGAATCGACACTGAAGCTTTCTTT; CDR3aa: CASSPQGIDTEAFF
v_gene: TRBV6-1; j_gene: TRBJ2-1; abundance: NA; d_gene: TRBD2; CDR3nt: TGTGCCAGCAGGGCGGGACTAGCGGGGGACAATGAGCAGTTCTTC; CDR3aa: CASRAGLAGDNEQFF
v_gene: TRBV18; j_gene: TRBJ1-1; abundance: NA; d_gene: TRBD1; CDR3nt: TGTGCCAGCTCGCCGTATACAGGGGAGGACACTGAAGCTTTCTTT; CDR3aa: CASSPYTGEDTEAFF
v_gene: TRBV12-5; j_gene: TRBJ1-5; abundance: NA; d_gene: NA; CDR3nt: TGTGCTAGTGGTTGGGGGAATCAGCCCCAGCATTTT; CDR3aa: CASGWGNQPQHF
v_gene: TRBV2; j_gene: TRBJ1-4; abundance: NA; d_gene: NA; CDR3nt: TGTGCCAGCAGTGATACCCAGCTCGGTGGCGATAAGGAAAAACTGTTTTTT; CDR3aa: CASSDTQLGGDKEKLFF
v_gene: TRBV11-2; j_gene: TRBJ2-7; abundance: NA; d_gene: NA; CDR3nt: TGTGCCAGCAGCTTAGACAGGGCCCACGAGCAGTACTTC; CDR3aa: CASSLDRAHEQYF
v_gene: TRBV4-3; j_gene: TRBJ2-1; abundance: NA; d_gene: NA; CDR3nt: TGCGCCAGCAGCCAAGAAACCAGGGGAACAGAGCAGTTCTTC; CDR3aa: CASSQETRGTEQFF
v_gene: TRBV30; j_gene: TRBJ1-3; abundance: NA; d_gene: NA; CDR3nt: TGTGCCTGGAGGGGCGATGTGGACACCATATATTTT; CDR3aa: CAWRGDVDTIYF
v_gene: TRBV18; j_gene: TRBJ2-5; abundance: NA; d_gene: NA; CDR3nt: TGTGCCAGCTCACCGTGGACACAGGGAGAGACCCAGTACTTC; CDR3aa: CASSPWTQGETQYF
v_gene: TRBV6-4; j_gene: TRBJ2-2; abundance: once; d_gene: TRBD1; CDR3nt: TGTGCCAGCAGTGGGACAGGGACGAACACCGGGGAGCTGTTTTTT; CDR3aa: CASSGTGTNTGELFF